The 19 T cell receptor beta chains below all came from one sample that was sequenced in a study of shared T cell receptors in the human thymus. The table came from immunoSEQ multiplex PCR; TCRdb's copy has only in-frame clones and leaves some out. This table holds roughly 500,000 clones, 75% to 85% found once. This sample was shared with a second study, whose subject was human thymus T cells.

Source material: thymocytes. These receptors came from a boy under three years old with a congenital heart defect.

The rearrangement links TRBV29-1 to TRBJ2-3, with 7 bases lining up with TRBD2. CDR3 length equals 12 residues. Germline-derived CDR1 and CDR2 are SQVTM and ANQGSEA. In nucleotides, the CDR3 is TGCAGGGTGGGGGGGGTGTTGGATACGCAGTATTTT. It specifies CRVGGVLDTQYF.

The chain links TRBV6-5 to TRBJ2-7; a possible D gene is TRBD1 (6 bases). The CDR3 covers 13 residues. Trimming cost V 0 bases and J 7 bases, with 10 bases left between them. Germline V gene sequence: CDR1 MNHEY, CDR2 SVGAGI. CDR3 sequence: CASSYSGRGEQYF. CDR3 coding DNA: TGTGCCAGCAGTTACTCGGGTAGGGGGGAGCAGTACTTC.

This chain uses TRBV15 with TRBJ2-7, with 8 bases aligning to TRBD2. CDR3 length equals 14 residues. In germline, CDR1 is LNHNV, CDR2 YYDKDF (reference sequence). V dropped 5 bases and J dropped 6; count of bases not matched to a gene: 9. The chain's CDR3 is CATSPSGRGGEQYF. CDR3 in DNA: TGTGCCACCAGCCCCAGCGGGAGAGGGGGCGAGCAGTACTTC.

This chain joins TRBV27 and TRBJ2-3; 12 bases match TRBD1. CDR1 MNHEY and CDR2 SMNVEV come from the germline V gene (reference sequence). Trimming took 3 bases from V and 10 from J; bases not matched to a gene: 14. The CDR3 covers 17 residues. The CDR3 here is CASSLWHRDRGPLAQYF. The CDR3 bases are TGTGCCAGCAGTTTGTGGCATAGGGACAGGGGGCCCCTTGCGCAGTATTTT.

This chain connects TRBV28 to TRBJ2-7, with TRBD2 matching 7 bases. Looked up from germline, CDR1 is MDHEN and CDR2 is SYDVKM. The trim removed 6 bases at V and 3 bases at J, leaving 5 bases unmatched. CDR3 length: 13 amino acids. The CDR3 here is CASRLAEYYEQYF. DNA for the CDR3: TGTGCCAGCAGGCTAGCGGAGTACTACGAGCAGTACTTC.

V gene TRBV11-2 combines with J gene TRBJ2-7, with 9 bases lining up with TRBD2. The CDR3 runs to 14 residues. Unmatched junction bases numbered 5, after V lost 5 bases and J lost 3 bases. The germline V gene encodes CDR1 SGHAT and CDR2 FQNNGV. The CDR3: CASSLGLAVYEQYF. The CDR3 DNA is TGTGCCAGCAGCCTGGGACTAGCCGTCTACGAGCAGTACTTC.

This clone showed up just once. The chain carries TRBV28 and TRBJ2-5, with 7 bases identical to TRBD1. The CDR3 extends over 13 amino acids. With 6 bases clipped from V and 5 bases from J, the junction kept 6 bases outside the gene matches. CDR1 is MDHEN and CDR2 is SYDVKM in the germline V gene. The CDR3 DNA sequence: TGTGCCAGCAGCAATGACAGGGAGGAGACCCAGTACTTC. Translated: CASSNDREETQYF.

The V gene is TRBV7-9, the J gene TRBJ1-1; D is ambiguous. The germline V and J ends were trimmed by 0 bases and 2 bases, with 13 bases remaining between them. CDR1 is SEHNR and CDR2 is FQNEAQ in the germline V gene (reference sequence). This CDR3 contains 16 residues. CDR3 region: CASSLARDTLNTEAFF. The CDR3 DNA reads as TGTGCCAGCAGCTTAGCGAGAGACACCCTTAACACTGAAGCTTTCTTT.

This clone came up once. This sequence joins TRBV28 and TRBJ1-5, with 7 bases that match TRBD1. The CDR3 is made up of 15 amino acids. V shed 2 bases and J 2 bases; nucleotides not matched to a gene: 3. CDR1 is MDHEN, CDR2 SYDVKM, per germline. CDR3 protein: CASSLKGAGNQPQHF. In DNA, the CDR3 is TGTGCCAGCAGTTTAAAGGGGGCTGGCAATCAGCCCCAGCATTTT.

The J gene is TRBJ2-7, the V gene TRBV27, with a weak D call TRBD2 (5 bases). In germline, CDR1 is MNHEY, CDR2 SMNVEV (reference sequence). V was shortened by 2 bases and J by 0 bases, with 17 bases between the two germline ends. The CDR3 has 17 amino acids. As DNA, the CDR3 is TGTGCCAGCAGTTTAAAGTTCCAGCGGCCGAGCTCCTACGAGCAGTACTTC. Amino acids: CASSLKFQRPSSYEQYF.

V is TRBV7-2 and J is TRBJ1-4; D call uncertain. There are 16 residues in the CDR3. Germline-derived CDR1 and CDR2 are SGHTA and FQGNSA. Trimming took off 5 bases at V and 3 bases at J, with 16 bases between the two ends. CDR3 amino acids: CASSPRSGRANEKLFF. The CDR3 DNA reads TGTGCCAGCAGCCCGCGCAGCGGGAGGGCTAATGAAAAACTGTTTTTT.

The V call is TRBV28, the J call TRBJ2-2, with 8 bases matching TRBD2. The CDR3 runs to 20 residues. CDR1 and CDR2 from the germline V gene are MDHEN and SYDVKM. J was trimmed by 2 bases and V by 3 bases; bases with no gene match: 17. CDR3 sequence reads: CASSFEGVASGRRNTGELFF. DNA for the CDR3: TGTGCCAGCAGTTTTGAAGGGGTGGCTAGCGGGCGTAGAAACACCGGGGAGCTGTTTTTT.

The chain joins TRBV6-4 to TRBJ2-1; TRBD2 is a possible D gene (6 bases). CDR1 and CDR2 from the germline V gene are MRHNA and SNTAGT. V lost 2 bases to trimming and J lost 12 bases, with 23 bases between them. CDR3 length: 16 amino acids. The CDR3 is CASSDPTLAGPLRQFF. For the CDR3, the DNA is TGTGCCAGCAGTGACCCAACACTAGCTGGGCCTTTACGGCAGTTCTTC.

This chain connects TRBV4-3 to TRBJ1-3, with D maybe TRBD1 (5 bases). This CDR3 has 17 residues. CDR1 is LGHNA and CDR2 is YSLEER in the germline V gene. Trimming shortened V by 0 bases and J by 4 bases, and 16 bases separated the two germline ends. The CDR3 protein is CASSQEGKGRGGNTIYF. CDR3 nucleotide sequence: TGCGCCAGCAGCCAAGAAGGGAAAGGGAGGGGAGGAAACACCATATATTTT.

This clone has more than one count but fewer than ten. This chain connects TRBV2 to TRBJ2-4; 8 nucleotides match TRBD1. With V trimmed by 4 bases and J by 6 bases, 5 bases remained unmatched. The CDR3 loop spans 14 amino acids. Germline assignment: CDR1 SNHLY and CDR2 FYNNEI. The CDR3 reads CASSGTGSGNIQYF. CDR3 nucleotides: TGTGCCAGCAGTGGGACAGGGTCCGGAAACATTCAGTACTTC.

The chain couples TRBV7-2 to TRBJ2-7; D possibly corresponds to TRBD2 (6 bases). The CDR3 runs 18 residues. Germline CDR1 reads SGHTA; CDR2 reads FQGNSA. Trimming left V 4 bases short and J 0 bases short, with 22 bases between. The chain's CDR3 is CASSSPLSEERVSYEQYF. In DNA form, the CDR3 reads TGTGCCAGCAGCTCCCCGCTGTCGGAGGAGCGGGTCTCCTACGAGCAGTACTTC. The complete variable domain, with remaining parts taken from reference TRBV7-2 and TRBJ2-7, reads GAGVSQSPSNKVTEKGKDVELRCDPISGHTALYWYRQSLGQGLEFLIYFQGNSAPDKSGLPSDRFSAERTGGSVSTLTIQRTQQEDSAVYLCASSSPLSEERVSYEQYFGPGTRLTVT.

Written as DNA, the CDR3 is TGTGCCAGCAGCTCCAGCCGCGGTACAGGGGAAACTGAAGCTTTCTTT. It encodes CASSSSRGTGETEAFF. The V call is TRBV11-2, the J call TRBJ1-1; 7 positions match TRBD1. CDR1 is SGHAT and CDR2 is FQNNGV in the germline V gene. The V gene end was trimmed by 4 bases and the J gene end by 5 bases; junction bases not matched to a gene: 13. The CDR3 length is 16 residues.

This chain links TRBV6-4 with TRBJ2-5; D remains unclear. The V and J ends lost 6 bases and 5 bases respectively, with 10 bases between them. The CDR3 covers 12 residues. CDR1 and CDR2 (germline): MRHNA, SNTAGT. The CDR3 region is CASRRNRETQYF. Written as DNA, the CDR3 is TGTGCCAGCAGAAGAAACCGGGAGACCCAGTACTTC.

This chain uses TRBV10-3 with TRBJ2-5, with D hard to call. The V end lost 3 bases, the J end lost 2 bases, and 7 bases lay between the germline ends. The CDR3 is made up of 13 amino acids. Germline V gene lookup returns CDR1 ENHRY and CDR2 SYGVKD. CDR3 residues: CAISEVGQETQYF. The CDR3 DNA follows: TGTGCCATCAGTGAAGTCGGTCAAGAGACCCAGTACTTC.